Presented here are 13 T cell receptor beta chains from one specimen sequenced in a study of blood T cell repertoires in COVID-19 (dated by TCRdb to 2018 to 2020). Library generation was performed with the immunoSEQ multiplex PCR assay. The clones in this table, taken by TCRdb from immuneACCESS, are in-frame only. Not every clone is retained; where verified, under half of the shortfall comes from an unresolved V gene, and the cause of the rest is unknown. This sample lists some 380,000 clones; 90% were detected once. Roughly 6.8% of the sample goes to the ten largest clones. The sample taken for sequencing was peripheral blood. The receptors were gathered from a man aged 18 to 30 with active or convalescent COVID-19.

The V call is TRBV7-3, the J call TRBJ1-1; D gene uncertain. The CDR3 spans 14 residues. V shed 0 bases and J shed 1 base, with 6 bases lying between them. Germline-derived CDR1 and CDR2 are SGHTA and FQGTGA. This chain's CDR3 is CASSLTRGNTEAFF. The CDR3 coding sequence is TGTGCCAGCAGCTTAACCCGGGGGAACACTGAAGCTTTCTTT.

J is TRBJ2-4 and V is TRBV29-1; perhaps TRBD1 as D (6 bases). Germline CDR1 reads SQVTM; CDR2 reads ANQGSEA. Trimming took off 7 bases at V and 0 bases at J, with 10 bases between the two ends. The CDR3 is made up of 13 amino acids. The DNA for the CDR3 is TGCAGCGCCACAGGGCTAGCCAAAAACATTCAGTACTTC. The encoded protein is CSATGLAKNIQYF.

The J gene is TRBJ1-4, the V gene TRBV9, with TRBD1 matching over 9 bases. The CDR3 runs to 15 residues. Germline V gene lookup returns CDR1 SGDLS and CDR2 YYNGEE. V shed 4 bases and J 8 bases; nucleotides not matched to a gene: 9. In DNA form, the CDR3 reads TGTGCCAGCAGCACCAGACAGGGGGTAGGAGAAAAACTGTTTTTT. Translation: CASSTRQGVGEKLFF.

V gene TRBV5-1 combines with J gene TRBJ1-4; no clear D. V was clipped by 1 base and J by 2 bases, with 6 bases between them. Germline loops: CDR1 SGHRS, CDR2 YFSETQ. This CDR3 has 14 residues. The CDR3 reads CASSLRGTNEKLFF. The CDR3 DNA sequence: TGCGCCAGCAGCTTGCGGGGTACTAATGAAAAACTGTTTTTT.

Concerning this clone: The junction does not match germline at one end; this may be a read error. V usage is TRBV5-6 and J usage is TRBJ1-6; tentatively, D is TRBD1 (5 bases). The germline V gene has CDR1 SGHDT and CDR2 YYEEEE. The CDR3 covers 13 residues. The CDR3 spells CASSLGRQPFVDF. CDR3 sequence (DNA): TGTGCCAGCAGCTTGGGGAGACAGCCATTTGTGGACTTT.

The chain uses TRBV29-1 and TRBJ1-2; TRBD1 might be the D (5 bases). The V end lost 0 bases, the J end lost 3 bases, and 14 bases lay between the germline ends. The CDR3 length is 15 residues. Germline V gene lookup returns CDR1 SQVTM and CDR2 ANQGSEA. In DNA form, the CDR3 reads TGCAGCGTTGAAGATCGCTCGGGGGGGGACTATGGCTACACCTTC. This sequence encodes CSVEDRSGGDYGYTF. Complete variable domain (other parts from reference TRBV29-1 and TRBJ1-2): SAVISQKPSRDICQRGTSLTIQCQVDSQVTMMFWYRQQPGQSLTLIATANQGSEATYESGFVIDKFPISRPNLTFSTLTVSNMSPEDSSIYLCSVEDRSGGDYGYTFGSGTRLTVV.

The chain joins TRBV11-2 to TRBJ2-7, with D possibly being TRBD1 (7 bases). Germline V gene lookup returns CDR1 SGHAT and CDR2 FQNNGV. With 10 bases removed from V and 3 bases from J, the gap between germline ends came to 16 bases. There are 13 residues in the CDR3. The CDR3 sequence is CATRQGLFYEQYF. For the CDR3, the DNA is TGTGCCACAAGACAGGGACTTTTCTACGAGCAGTACTTC. Complete variable domain (other parts from reference TRBV11-2 and TRBJ2-7): EAGVAQSPRYKIIEKRQSVAFWCNPISGHATLYWYQQILGQGPKLLIQFQNNGVVDDSQLPKDRFSAERLKGVDSTLKIQPAKLEDSAVYLCATRQGLFYEQYFGPGTRLTVT.

The chain combines TRBV6-5 with TRBJ2-5; D is possibly TRBD2 (6 bases). CDR1 is MNHEY and CDR2 is SVGAGI in the germline V gene. Trimming removed 1 base from V and 5 bases from J, with 14 bases in between. The CDR3 is 15 residues long. The CDR3 loop reads CASSYWGGGTETQYF. The CDR3 nucleotides read TGTGCCAGCAGTTACTGGGGTGGCGGGACTGAGACCCAGTACTTC.

The chain is built from TRBV3-1 (or the pseudogene TRBV3-2) and TRBJ1-5, with 7 bases lining up with TRBD1. With V trimmed by 2 bases and J by 0 bases, 4 bases remained unmatched. In germline, CDR1 is LGHDT, CDR2 YNNKEL (reference sequence). This CDR3 has 16 amino acids. The CDR3 spells CASSQHPGGSNQPQHF. CDR3 in DNA: TGTGCCAGCAGCCAACACCCAGGGGGTAGCAATCAGCCCCAGCATTTT.

The chain uses TRBV28 and TRBJ1-2, with D perhaps TRBD1 (5 bases). CDR1 and CDR2 (germline): MDHEN, SYDVKM. The CDR3 runs 13 residues. The V and J ends lost 3 bases and 4 bases respectively, with 9 bases between them. CDR3 residues: CASSFSRVYGYTF. In DNA, the CDR3 is TGTGCCAGCAGTTTTTCCAGGGTCTATGGCTACACCTTC.

This clone was picked up one time. The V gene is TRBV3-1 (or the pseudogene TRBV3-2), the J gene TRBJ2-7; weak D call: TRBD1 (6 bases). CDR3 length: 13 amino acids. The V end lost 1 base, the J end lost 3 bases, and 7 bases lay between the germline ends. Looked up from germline, CDR1 is LGHDT and CDR2 is YNNKEL (reference sequence). The CDR3 sequence: CASSQGQVYEQYF. As DNA, the CDR3 is TGTGCCAGCAGCCAAGGACAGGTCTACGAGCAGTACTTC.

The chain has TRBV19 and TRBJ2-5; TRBD2 matches 14 bases. Germline CDR1 LNHDA, CDR2 SQIVND (reference sequence). The CDR3 has 18 amino acids. The V gene end was trimmed by 5 bases and the J gene end by 5 bases; junction bases not matched to a gene: 13. CDR3 nucleotide sequence: TGTGCCAGTAGTCCCGGACTAGCGGGAGGACGACTCGCGGAGACCCAGTACTTC. This gives the protein CASSPGLAGGRLAETQYF.

The chain couples TRBV30 to TRBJ1-5; 8 nucleotides line up with TRBD1. Germline-derived CDR1 and CDR2 are GTSNPN and SVGIG (reference sequence). Trimming took 3 bases from V and 5 from J; bases not matched to a gene: 6. CDR3 size: 14 residues. The CDR3 spells CAWSSDRADQPQHF. CDR3 DNA: TGTGCCTGGAGCTCGGACAGGGCGGATCAGCCCCAGCATTTT.